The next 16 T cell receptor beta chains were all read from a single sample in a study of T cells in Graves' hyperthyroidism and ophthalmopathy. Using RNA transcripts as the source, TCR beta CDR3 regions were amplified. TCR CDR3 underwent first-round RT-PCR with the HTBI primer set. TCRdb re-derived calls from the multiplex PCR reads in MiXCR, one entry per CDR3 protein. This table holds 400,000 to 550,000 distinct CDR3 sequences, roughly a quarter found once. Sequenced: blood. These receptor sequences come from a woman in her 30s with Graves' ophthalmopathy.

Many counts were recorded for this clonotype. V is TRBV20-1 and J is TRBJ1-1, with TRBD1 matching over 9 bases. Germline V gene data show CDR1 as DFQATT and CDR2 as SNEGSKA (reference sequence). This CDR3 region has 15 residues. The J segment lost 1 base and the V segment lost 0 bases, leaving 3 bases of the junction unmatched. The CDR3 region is CSARDPGQGNTEAFF. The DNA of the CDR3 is TGCAGTGCTAGAGATCCGGGACAGGGGAACACTGAAGCTTTCTTT.

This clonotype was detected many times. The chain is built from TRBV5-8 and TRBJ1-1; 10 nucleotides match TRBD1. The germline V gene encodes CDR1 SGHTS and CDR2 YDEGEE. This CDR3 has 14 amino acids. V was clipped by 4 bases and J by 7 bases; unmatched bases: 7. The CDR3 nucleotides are TGTGCCAGCAGCGCATGGGACAGGGGTGATGAAGCTTTCTTT. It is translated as CASSAWDRGDEAFF.

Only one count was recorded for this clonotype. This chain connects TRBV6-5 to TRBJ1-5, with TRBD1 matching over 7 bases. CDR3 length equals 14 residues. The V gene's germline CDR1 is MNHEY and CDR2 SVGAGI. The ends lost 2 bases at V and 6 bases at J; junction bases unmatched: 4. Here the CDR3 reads CASSYGQEVQPQHF. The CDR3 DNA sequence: TGTGCCAGCAGTTACGGACAGGAGGTTCAGCCCCAGCATTTT.

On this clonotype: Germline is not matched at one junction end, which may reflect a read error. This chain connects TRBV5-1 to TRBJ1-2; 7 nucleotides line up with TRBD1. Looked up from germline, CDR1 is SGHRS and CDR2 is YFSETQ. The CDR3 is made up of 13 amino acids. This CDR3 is CVSSEDRNYGYTF. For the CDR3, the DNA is TGCGTCAGCAGCGAGGACAGGAACTATGGCTACACCTTC.

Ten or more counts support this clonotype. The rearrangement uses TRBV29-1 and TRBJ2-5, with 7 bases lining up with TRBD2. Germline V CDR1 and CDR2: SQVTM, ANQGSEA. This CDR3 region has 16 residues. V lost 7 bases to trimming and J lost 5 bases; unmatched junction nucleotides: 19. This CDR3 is CSAGLVRGDYRETQYF. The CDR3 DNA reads TGCAGCGCCGGCTTAGTTCGCGGGGACTACCGGGAGACCCAGTACTTC.

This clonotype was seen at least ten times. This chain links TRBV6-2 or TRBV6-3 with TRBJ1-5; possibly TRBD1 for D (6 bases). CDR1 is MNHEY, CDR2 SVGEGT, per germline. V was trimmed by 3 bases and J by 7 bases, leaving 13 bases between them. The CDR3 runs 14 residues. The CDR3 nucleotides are TGTGCCAGCAGTTATTTGGGGGGCGGCCAGCCCCAGCATTTT. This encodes CASSYLGGGQPQHF.

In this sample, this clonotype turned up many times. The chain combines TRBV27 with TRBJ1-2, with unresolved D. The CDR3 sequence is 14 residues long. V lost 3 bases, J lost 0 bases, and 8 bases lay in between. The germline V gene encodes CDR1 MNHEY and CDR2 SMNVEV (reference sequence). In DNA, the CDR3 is TGTGCCAGCAGTTTTCGACGGGCTAACTATGGCTACACCTTC. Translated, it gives CASSFRRANYGYTF.

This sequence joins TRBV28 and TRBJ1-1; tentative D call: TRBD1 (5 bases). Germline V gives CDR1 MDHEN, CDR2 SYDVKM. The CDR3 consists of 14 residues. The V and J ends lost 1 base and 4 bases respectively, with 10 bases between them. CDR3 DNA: TGTGCCAGCAGTTTATACACTAGGGGCACTGAAGCTTTCTTT. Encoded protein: CASSLYTRGTEAFF.

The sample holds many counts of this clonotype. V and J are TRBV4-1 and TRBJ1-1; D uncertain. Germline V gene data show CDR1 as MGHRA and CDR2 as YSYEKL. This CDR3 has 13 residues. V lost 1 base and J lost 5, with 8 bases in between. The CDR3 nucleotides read TGCGCCAGCAGCCAAGGGCGTTGGACTGAAGCTTTCTTT. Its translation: CASSQGRWTEAFF.

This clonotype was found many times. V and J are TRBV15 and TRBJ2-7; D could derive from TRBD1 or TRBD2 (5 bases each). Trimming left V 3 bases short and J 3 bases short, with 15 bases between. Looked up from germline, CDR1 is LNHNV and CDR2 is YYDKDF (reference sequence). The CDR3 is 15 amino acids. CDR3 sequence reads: CATSRGDRTSYEQYF. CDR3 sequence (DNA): TGTGCCACCAGCAGGGGAGACAGAACGAGCTACGAGCAGTACTTC.

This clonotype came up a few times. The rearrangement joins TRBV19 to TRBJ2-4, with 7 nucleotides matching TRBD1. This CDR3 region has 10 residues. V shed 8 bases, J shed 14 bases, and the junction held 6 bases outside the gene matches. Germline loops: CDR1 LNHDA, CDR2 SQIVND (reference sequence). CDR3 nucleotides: TGTGCCAGTGGGACAGTCCATAAGTACTTC. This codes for CASGTVHKYF.

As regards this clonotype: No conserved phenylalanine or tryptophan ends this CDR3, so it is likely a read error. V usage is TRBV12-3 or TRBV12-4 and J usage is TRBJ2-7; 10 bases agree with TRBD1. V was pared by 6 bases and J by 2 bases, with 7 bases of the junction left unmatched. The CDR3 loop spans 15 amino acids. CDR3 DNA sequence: TGTGCCAGCAGGCCCCGGGACAGGGGCGCCTACGAGCAGTACCTC. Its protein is CASRPRDRGAYEQYL.

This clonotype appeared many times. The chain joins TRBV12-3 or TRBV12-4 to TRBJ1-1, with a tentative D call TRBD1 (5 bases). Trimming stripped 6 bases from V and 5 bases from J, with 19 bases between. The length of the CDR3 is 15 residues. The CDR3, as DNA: TGTGCCAGCAGACCCGCCGACAGTTCTTTGACTGAAGCTTTCTTT. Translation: CASRPADSSLTEAFF.

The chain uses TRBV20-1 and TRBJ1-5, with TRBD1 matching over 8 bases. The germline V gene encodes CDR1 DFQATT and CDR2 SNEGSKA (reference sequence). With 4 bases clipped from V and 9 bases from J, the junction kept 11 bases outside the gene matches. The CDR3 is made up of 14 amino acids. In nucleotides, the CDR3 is TGCAGTGCTAATAAACCAGGGGGCGCCGGGCCCCAGCATTTT. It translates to CSANKPGGAGPQHF.

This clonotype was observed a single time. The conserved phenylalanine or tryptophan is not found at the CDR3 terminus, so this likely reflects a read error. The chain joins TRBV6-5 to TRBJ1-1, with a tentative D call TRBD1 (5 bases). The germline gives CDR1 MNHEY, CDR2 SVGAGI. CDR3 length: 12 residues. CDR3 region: CACSSLDSEAFV. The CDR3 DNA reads TGTGCCTGCAGTTCTCTAGACAGTGAAGCTTTCGTT.

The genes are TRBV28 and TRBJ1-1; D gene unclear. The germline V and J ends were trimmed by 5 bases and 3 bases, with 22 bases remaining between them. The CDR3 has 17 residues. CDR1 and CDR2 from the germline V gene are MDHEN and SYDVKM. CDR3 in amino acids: CASSPLGESRSDTEAFF. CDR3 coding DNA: TGTGCCAGCAGTCCTCTTGGGGAGAGCAGATCCGACACTGAAGCTTTCTTT.